This TCR beta chain was obtained from a study of immune heterogeneity within non-small cell lung tumors. For the TCR beta CDR3, multiplex PCR with 32 V and 13 J primers performed the amplification. Each CDR3 protein is one row after TCRdb ran MiXCR on the multiplex PCR reads. The table shows around 29,000 distinct CDR3 sequences, with 25% to 30% occurring only once. This CDR3 spans 11 amino acids. CDR1 and CDR2 from the germline V gene are SGHRS and YFSETQ. V lost 4 bases and J 6 bases, leaving 8 bases between the germline ends. Study-wide results and caveats: High-frequency T-cell receptor beta clonotypes were largely distinct between individual patients.

This clonotype was seen repeatedly, ten times or more. Its antigen is still unknown. Template material for each sample was 550 to 750 ng of bulk tumor genomic DNA. During surgery, several far-apart biopsies were obtained from every primary tumor. The patients were newly diagnosed with non-small cell lung cancer, had not been treated, and had curative surgery. The sample consisted of lung tumor tissue. This sequence was found in a man aged 35-49 years with non-small cell lung cancer. This chain connects TRBV5-1 to TRBJ2-7, with D hard to call. The CDR3 spells CASSDQFEQYF. CDR3 DNA: TGCGCCAGCAGCGACCAGTTCGAGCAGTACTTC.